This T cell receptor beta chain was sequenced for a study of blood T cells in healthy people across ages. Isolated PBMCs totaled at least 7 million in each sample. This clonotype was found a few times. No antigen is known for it. Whole-study findings and limits: The study found TCR beta diversity correlated strongly with naive T cell percentage.

Primers used in a second PCR of about 6 to 11 cycles were a sample-barcoded 5' primer and a J-beta primer mix. In TCRdb, the 5' RACE reads were re-called with MiXCR into one record per CDR3 protein. This sample has 1 million to 1.2 million distinct CDR3 sequences, with more than 30% found just once. Germline-derived CDR1 and CDR2 are MNHEY and SVGAGI. There are 14 residues in the CDR3. V dropped 4 bases and J dropped 6 bases, with 14 bases sitting between them. The J gene is TRBJ2-3, the V gene TRBV6-5, with D possibly matching TRBD1 (6 bases). The clonotype originates from a man between 18 and 35 years old in good health. Sequences were obtained from blood. The CDR3 reads CASSLQGFGDTQYF. The CDR3 DNA sequence: TGTGCCAGCAGTTTACAGGGATTCGGGGATACGCAGTATTTT.